This T cell receptor (beta chain) was sequenced for a study of CD8 T cells in Susac syndrome (dated by TCRdb to between 2018 and 2021). Regarding the complete study: Among the Susac syndrome patients who were sequenced, clinically active disease was present in over 5 and clinical remission was observed in eight. At the time of blood withdrawal, Susac syndrome patients were either therapy-naive, taking corticosteroids (with some also receiving IVIg), or on IVIg alone. Whether CD8+ T cell activation and differentiation in Susac syndrome was antigen driven was tested using repertoire sequencing.

RNA was extracted using the RNeasy kit, and about 0.45 to 1 ug of the RNA was reverse transcribed with random hexamers. TCR beta CDR3 regions were amplified with the immunoSEQ multiplex PCR assay covering 54 Vbeta and 13 Jbeta segments. Bias from PCR amplification was corrected by using a synthetic template baseline for primer optimization and for computational correction. Turning to the authors' computational methods: Reads were assigned to V, D and J genes according to IMGT and analyzed in immunoSEQ Analyzer, with only productive sequences retained. To calculate clonality, Shannon entropy was normalized by log2 of the number of productive unique sequences and then subtracted from one. For each patient and control, public and private clones were evaluated within the 100 most prevalent clones. Susac-specific clones were defined as absent from healthy and MS cohorts, over a thousand published viral clones and other ImmuneACCESS disease sequences. TCRdb ran its own pipeline on the public reads, namely fastp trimming at Q25 and MiXCR clone calling, and kept in-frame beta chains. Each CDR3 protein appears once, grouped with its most common genes and DNA. The V and J calls here are based on TCRdb, not the publication. This sample comprises about 180,000 distinct CDR3 sequences, over 90% of them detected only once. Clones ranked in the top ten supply around 0.094% of the sample.

Peripheral blood CD8+ and CD4+ T cells from healthy donors, Susac syndrome patients and multiple sclerosis patients were profiled by high-throughput TCR beta sequencing. Susac syndrome patients met recently defined diagnostic criteria for definite or probable disease. CD8+ TEMRA cells were enriched by FACS, while bulk CD8+ and CD4+ T cells were purified by magnetic negative isolation. Blood was drawn into EDTA tubes, processed within 24 hours, and PBMCs were isolated by density gradient centrifugation. PBMCs intended for TCR sequencing were frozen in liquid nitrogen and were later thawed in a 37 degrees C water bath. The sorted or isolated CD4+, CD8+ and CD8+ TEMRA cells had a purity of 90% or higher. What the research found in general, with its limitations: The CD4+ T cell repertoire of patients with Susac syndrome showed no detectable clonal expansion. The number of individuals in the TCR sequencing and HLA analysis was acknowledged as relatively small.

In regard to this clonotype: No cognate antigen has been identified for it. Base qualities are not provided; no much larger clone lies one nucleotide away.

Sequenced: CD4+ T cells from PBMCs. The sequence came from a human donor with Susac syndrome.

This receptor has the CDR3 CASSYSVNNEQFF. The DNA reads TGTGCCAGCAGTTACTCGGTTAACAATGAGCAGTTCTTC. Recombination joined TRBV6-5 with TRBJ2-1, with the D gene too uncertain to name. From the cysteine up to the phenylalanine, the CDR3 has a length of 13 residues. Only the CDR3 DNA stays, 39 bases, in frame from base 1. Via the germline V gene, CDR1 is MNHEY and CDR2 SVGAGI. Cut back by 0 bases and 5 bases, the V and J ends lie 5 bases apart.